Described below is a single T cell receptor beta chain sequence and its context. Its antigen is unidentified. This entry is derived from a study of cytomegalovirus exposure and HLA in healthy donors. PCR primers comprised 60 Vbeta and 13 Jbeta primers. The table came from immunoSEQ multiplex PCR; TCRdb's copy has only in-frame clones and leaves some out. The sample has 140,000 to 150,000 clones, roughly 80% seen once; the top ten hold 4.3%. Germline V gene lookup returns CDR1 SGHRS and CDR2 YFSETQ. Trimming stripped 5 bases from V and 7 bases from J, with 15 bases between. CDR3 length: 14 residues. Study conclusions and caveats: In a later analysis, the majority of CMV-associated beta chains seemingly showed HLA restriction. In a later analysis, HLA-associated TCR beta chains were more clonally expanded than equally common others. Segments of the TCR beta V type were, in most cases, productive about 87% or about 30% of the time in an earlier analysis.

This sequence joins TRBV5-1 and TRBJ1-4; no firm D call. This clonotype originated in a woman between 35 and 50 years old in good health and CMV-seropositive. Source material: PBMCs. CDR3 sequence: CASRLGRLGEKLFF. The CDR3 nucleotides read TGCGCCAGCAGACTAGGGAGGCTAGGTGAAAAACTGTTTTTT.